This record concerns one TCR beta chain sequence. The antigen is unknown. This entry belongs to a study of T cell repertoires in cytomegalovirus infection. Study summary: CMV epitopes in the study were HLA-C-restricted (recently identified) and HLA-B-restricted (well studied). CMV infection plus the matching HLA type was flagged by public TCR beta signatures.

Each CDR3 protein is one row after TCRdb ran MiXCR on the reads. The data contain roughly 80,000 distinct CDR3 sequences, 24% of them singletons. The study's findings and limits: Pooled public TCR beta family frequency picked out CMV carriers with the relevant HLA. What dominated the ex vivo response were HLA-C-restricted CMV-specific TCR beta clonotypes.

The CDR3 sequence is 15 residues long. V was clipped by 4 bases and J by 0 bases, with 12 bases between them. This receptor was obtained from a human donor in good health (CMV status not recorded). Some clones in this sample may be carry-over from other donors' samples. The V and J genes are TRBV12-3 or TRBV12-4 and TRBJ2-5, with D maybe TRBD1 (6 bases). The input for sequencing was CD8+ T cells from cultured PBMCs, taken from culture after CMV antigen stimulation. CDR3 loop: CASSYRTANQETQYF. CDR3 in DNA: TGTGCCAGCAGTTATAGGACAGCGAACCAAGAGACCCAGTACTTC.